Listed here are 20 T cell receptor beta chains from one sample, sequenced in a study of blood T cell repertoires in COVID-19. The repertoire was sequenced with immunoSEQ multiplex PCR; TCRdb's copy has only in-frame clones and lacks some. The sample lists 150,000 to 200,000 clones, roughly 83% occurring once. The sample consisted of peripheral blood. Receptors were obtained from a woman aged 40-49 years with COVID-19, enrolled during active disease.

This chain uses TRBV12-3 or TRBV12-4 with TRBJ1-5; D unresolved. The CDR3 is 12 residues long. Trimming took off 3 bases at V and 6 bases at J, with 6 bases between the two ends. CDR3 sequence: CASSFPSQPQHF. CDR3 sequence (DNA): TGTGCCAGCAGTTTCCCCAGTCAGCCCCAGCATTTT.

The chain joins TRBV4-2 to TRBJ2-7; 9 bases map to TRBD1. Losses at the gene ends were 1 base for V and 3 bases for J; bases not matched to a gene: 1. This CDR3 contains 14 residues. From germline, CDR1 is LGHNA and CDR2 YNFKEQ. The CDR3: CASSQGTGDYEQYF. The CDR3 DNA sequence: TGTGCCAGCAGCCAAGGGACAGGGGACTACGAGCAGTACTTC.

V gene TRBV11-3 combines with J gene TRBJ2-3; D is perhaps TRBD1 (5 bases). The CDR3 runs to 13 residues. The germline V gene encodes CDR1 SGHNT and CDR2 YENEEA. V lost 4 bases to trimming and J lost 3 bases, with 8 bases between them. The CDR3 nucleotides read TGTGCCAGCAGCTCGCGACAGACAGATACGCAGTATTTT. Its protein is CASSSRQTDTQYF.

This rearrangement joins TRBV6-5 to TRBJ2-1; D gene ambiguous. CDR3 size: 12 residues. Between the trimmed V and J ends, which lost 2 bases and 7 bases, there was a span of 6 bases. Germline assignment: CDR1 MNHEY and CDR2 SVGAGI. The CDR3 nucleotides are TGTGCCAGCAGTTACCGCGGAAATGAGCAGTTCTTC. It codes for CASSYRGNEQFF.

This chain joins TRBV9 and TRBJ2-2, with TRBD2 matching 7 bases. CDR1 SGDLS and CDR2 YYNGEE come from the germline V gene. V shed 0 bases, J shed 7 bases, and the junction held 6 bases outside the gene matches. CDR3 length equals 15 residues. CDR3 protein: CASSVGSSGDGELFF. The CDR3 DNA follows: TGTGCCAGCAGCGTAGGTTCTAGCGGAGACGGGGAGCTGTTTTTT.

Here the CDR3 reads CASEGGGTDTQYF. The CDR3 DNA follows: TGTGCCAGCGAGGGGGGGGGAACAGATACGCAGTATTTT. The rearrangement links TRBV2 to TRBJ2-3; the D gene is possibly TRBD2 (7 bases). Deletions cut 8 bases from V and 3 bases from J, with 12 bases between. Per germline, CDR1 SNHLY and CDR2 FYNNEI. The CDR3 extends over 13 amino acids.

CDR3 loop: CAWTAGSNTGELFF. The CDR3 nucleotides read TGTGCCTGGACTGCGGGCTCGAACACCGGGGAGCTGTTTTTT. The chain carries TRBV30 and TRBJ2-2; a possible D gene is TRBD2 (5 bases). This CDR3 is 14 amino acids long. Trimming left V 4 bases short and J 0 bases short, with 9 bases between. Per the germline V gene, CDR1 is GTSNPN and CDR2 is SVGIG (reference sequence).

J is TRBJ1-3 and V is TRBV11-2, with D perhaps TRBD1 (6 bases). CDR1 and CDR2 from the germline V gene are SGHAT and FQNNGV. Trimming removed 5 bases from V and 1 base from J, with 9 bases in between. This CDR3 spans 14 amino acids. The CDR3 loop is CASSTQGSGNTIYF. The CDR3 bases are TGTGCCAGCAGCACACAGGGATCTGGAAACACCATATATTTT.

This clone occurred a few times. The V gene is TRBV18, the J gene TRBJ1-4; D might be TRBD1 (6 bases). Trimming shortened V by 2 bases and J by 4 bases, and 11 bases separated the two germline ends. Germline values: CDR1 KGHSH, CDR2 LQKENI. This CDR3 spans 15 amino acids. CDR3 in DNA: TGTGCCAGCTCACCAAAGAGGACAGTTAATGAAAAACTGTTTTTT. This sequence encodes CASSPKRTVNEKLFF.

The chain links TRBV6-4 to TRBJ2-1; 11 bases fit TRBD2. V was clipped by 3 bases and J by 14 bases; unmatched bases: 6. Germline CDR1 and CDR2: MRHNA and SNTAGT. This CDR3 has 13 amino acids. The CDR3, as DNA: TGTGCCAGCAGTGAGACTAGCGGGACGAGAGAGTTCTTC. Translation: CASSETSGTREFF.

The genes are TRBV27 and TRBJ1-1; 7 positions match TRBD1. The CDR3 totals 19 residues. The germline gives CDR1 MNHEY, CDR2 SMNVEV (reference sequence). V gave up 5 bases and J gave up 1 base; unmatched junction bases: 19. The CDR3 loop is CASSPTRTGFVGENTEAFF. DNA for the CDR3: TGTGCCAGCAGTCCCACCAGGACAGGCTTTGTTGGGGAGAACACTGAAGCTTTCTTT.

V is TRBV29-1 and J is TRBJ2-1; 7 nucleotides line up with TRBD2. CDR1 and CDR2 (germline): SQVTM, ANQGSEA. The CDR3 spans 15 residues. J was trimmed by 11 bases and V by 1 base; bases with no gene match: 14. In DNA, the CDR3 is TGCAGCGTTGAAGGAGGGACTACTAGTTATTACAAGCAGTTCTTC. Protein product: CSVEGGTTSYYKQFF.

The rearrangement uses TRBV10-3 and TRBJ1-1, with D hard to call. The CDR3 totals 13 residues. Between the trimmed V and J ends, which lost 7 bases and 5 bases, there was a span of 14 bases. CDR1 is ENHRY, CDR2 SYGVKD, per germline. CDR3 bases: TGTGCCATCAATGGACCGGGCGGGACTGAAGCTTTCTTT. This translates into CAINGPGGTEAFF.

Concerning this clone itself: This sample includes further DNA sequences coding for the same CDR3. The chain carries TRBV6-4 and TRBJ1-1; 7 bases match TRBD1. CDR3 length: 13 amino acids. Germline lookup yields CDR1 MRHNA and CDR2 SNTAGT. The ends lost 6 bases at V and 1 base at J; junction bases unmatched: 2. As DNA, the CDR3 is TGTGCCAGCAGCCGGACAGGGAACACTGAAGCTTTCTTT. Amino acid sequence: CASSRTGNTEAFF.

The rearrangement joins TRBV18 to TRBJ1-1; unclear D gene. With 4 bases removed from V and 7 bases from J, the gap between germline ends came to 16 bases. Germline V gene data show CDR1 as KGHSH and CDR2 as LQKENI. The CDR3 is 14 amino acids. The CDR3 sequence is CASSLKTRGYEAFF. DNA for the CDR3: TGTGCCAGCTCACTTAAAACACGAGGATATGAAGCTTTCTTT. Looking up the rest from reference TRBV18 and TRBJ1-1 gives the full variable domain: NAGVMQNPRHLVRRRGQEARLRCSPMKGHSHVYWYRQLPEEGLKFMVYLQKENIIDESGMPKERFSAEFPKEGPSILRIQQVVRGDSAAYFCASSLKTRGYEAFFGQGTRLTVV.

The count of this clone is one. The V and J genes are TRBV20-1 and TRBJ2-1; no clear D. Germline V gives CDR1 DFQATT, CDR2 SNEGSKA (reference sequence). V was clipped by 0 bases and J by 9 bases, with 6 bases between them. This CDR3 has 11 amino acids. CDR3 loop: CSARDHPEQFF. Written as DNA, the CDR3 is TGCAGTGCTAGAGACCATCCTGAGCAGTTCTTC.

The rearrangement joins TRBV6-4 to TRBJ1-2, with D possibly being TRBD1 (6 bases). Trimming took 0 bases from V and 2 from J, leaving 7 bases between them. The CDR3 has 14 amino acids. Looked up from germline, CDR1 is MRHNA and CDR2 is SNTAGT. The CDR3 region has the DNA TGTGCCAGCAGTGACTCGGACAGCAACTATGGCTACACCTTC. It specifies CASSDSDSNYGYTF.

This chain's CDR3 is CASSYSAGNYGYTF. The DNA of the CDR3 is TGTGCCAGCAGTTACTCGGCAGGGAACTATGGCTACACCTTC. The chain uses TRBV6-6 and TRBJ1-2, with a tentative D call TRBD1 (5 bases). There are 14 residues in the CDR3. The germline V and J ends were trimmed by 0 bases and 2 bases, with 7 bases remaining between them. In germline, CDR1 is MNHNY, CDR2 SVGAGI (reference sequence).

This chain uses TRBV6-6 with TRBJ1-1; D is perhaps TRBD1 (5 bases). The germline CDR1 and CDR2 sequences are MNHNY and SVGAGI (reference sequence). The CDR3 has 12 amino acids. V was clipped by 7 bases and J by 7 bases, with 13 bases between them. CDR3 protein: CASTDRPLEAFF. In DNA, the CDR3 is TGTGCCAGCACTGACAGACCCCTTGAAGCTTTCTTT.

The chain recombines TRBV19 with TRBJ1-1; D is undetermined. Trimming shortened V by 7 bases and J by 11 bases, and 20 bases separated the two germline ends. CDR1 and CDR2 from the germline V gene are LNHDA and SQIVND (reference sequence). The length of the CDR3 is 13 residues. The CDR3 region is CASTARGGRWAFF. In nucleotides, the CDR3 is TGTGCCAGTACCGCACGGGGAGGTCGATGGGCTTTCTTT. Full variable domain (missing parts from reference TRBV19 and TRBJ1-1): DGGITQSPKYLFRKEGQNVTLSCEQNLNHDAMYWYRQDPGQGLRLIYYSQIVNDFQKGDIAEGYSVSREKKESFPLTVTSAQKNPTAFYLCASTARGGRWAFFGQGTRLTVV.